This T cell receptor (beta chain) comes out of a study of T cell responses to AZD1222 COVID-19 vaccine. Broader study findings: White British donors predominated, females outnumbered males, and clonal diversity was possibly underestimated.

Unmatched junction bases numbered 16, after V lost 11 bases and J lost 0 bases. CDR1 is LNHDA and CDR2 is SQIVND in the germline V gene (reference sequence). CDR3 length equals 17 residues. Libraries were prepared by immunoSEQ multiplex PCR; TCRdb keeps only in-frame clonotypes and omits some of them. Here the sample spans 120,000 to 150,000 clones, approximately 87% being singletons. With respect to this clone: The antigen remains unidentified.

The receptor was isolated from an adult who received the AZD1222 COVID-19 vaccine. The source was peripheral blood, collected 28 days after the second AZD1222 dose. This chain uses TRBV19 with TRBJ1-3, with 7 bases lining up with TRBD1. As DNA, the CDR3 is TGTGCCGCCTCGGGACAGCTAAGAACCAGCTCTGGAAACACCATATATTTT. Its protein is CAASGQLRTSSGNTIYF.